This is a list of T cell receptor beta chains from one sample in a study of blood T cell repertoires in COVID-19. The repertoire was sequenced with immunoSEQ multiplex PCR; TCRdb's copy has only in-frame clones and lacks some. The sample records over 200,000 clones, approximately 79% being singletons. Sequences were obtained from peripheral blood. The receptors were gathered from a human donor in a cohort sampled during active COVID-19. The CDR3 runs from the conserved cysteine through the conserved F or W. A D gene is named only where the DNA matches it firmly. Rows give clone size only sometimes, using once, few, many, or a class for an expanded clone.

TGTGCCAGCAGCCCCCATAGCGGGAGTGGGAATGAGCAGTTCTTC | CASSPHSGSGNEQFF | TRBJ2-1 | TRBD2 | 15 | TRBV9 | -
TGTGCCAGCTCACCCCGGGACTGGAACACCGGGGAGCTGTTTTTT | CASSPRDWNTGELFF | TRBJ2-2 | - | 15 | TRBV18 | -
TGTGCCTGGAGCGTTGACAGGGCTAGGAATGGCTACACCTTC | CAWSVDRARNGYTF | TRBJ1-2 | TRBD1 | 14 | TRBV30 | -
TGTGCCAGCAGTTTATCGCAGGGGGCGGTGGAGACCCAGTACTTC | CASSLSQGAVETQYF | TRBJ2-5 | TRBD1 | 15 | TRBV27 | -
TGCGCCAGCAGCGTTTATAGCGGGAGCGGTTTGTACGAGCAGTACTTC | CASSVYSGSGLYEQYF | TRBJ2-7 | TRBD2 | 16 | TRBV5-1 | -
TGTGCCTGGGGCCTATGGTTTAATTCACCCCTCCACTTT | CAWGLWFNSPLHF | TRBJ1-6 | - | 13 | TRBV30 | -
TGTGCCACCAGTGATTCGGGACAGGGGGTCCACGAGCAGTACTTC | CATSDSGQGVHEQYF | TRBJ2-7 | TRBD1 | 15 | TRBV24-1 | few
TGTGCCAGCAGCTTGGTAGGGTGGGTACTAGCGGGAGAGGACAATGAGCAGTTCTTC | CASSLVGWVLAGEDNEQFF | TRBJ2-1 | TRBD2 | 19 | TRBV5-7 | -
TGTGCCAGTACAATATCGACAGGGCAAACTGAAGCTTTCTTT | CASTISTGQTEAFF | TRBJ1-1 | TRBD1 | 14 | TRBV19 | few
TGTGCCAGCAGCTTAGGGACAGGGACGTACGAGCAGTACTTC | CASSLGTGTYEQYF | TRBJ2-7 | TRBD1 | 14 | TRBV11-1 | -
TGTGCCAGCAGTTTATCGCCCCAGGGCGGCGCCTACGAGCAGTACTTC | CASSLSPQGGAYEQYF | TRBJ2-7 | - | 16 | TRBV27 | medium-sized
TGTGCCAGCAGCCTAGAGACTAGCGGGCCTTACGAGCAGTACTTC | CASSLETSGPYEQYF | TRBJ2-7 | TRBD2 | 15 | TRBV7-2 | -
TGTGCCAGCAGCTACGGGATCCGAGCTAACTATGGCTACACCTTC | CASSYGIRANYGYTF | TRBJ1-2 | - | 15 | TRBV7-8 | -
TGTGCCTGGAGTGCCGATGACGGGAGGCCCTTCAATGAGCAGTTCTTC | CAWSADDGRPFNEQFF | TRBJ2-1 | TRBD2 | 16 | TRBV30 | -
TGCGCCAGCAGCCAAACGAGTGGGGCAGGGGGGTTCAACATTCAGTACTTC | CASSQTSGAGGFNIQYF | TRBJ2-4 | - | 17 | TRBV4-1 | -
TGTGCCACCAGTGATTTGACAGTCAAGTCAAGCACAGATACGCAGTATTTT | CATSDLTVKSSTDTQYF | TRBJ2-3 | - | 17 | TRBV24-1 | -
TGTGCCAGCTCACCGGAAACAGGGCGGACTTCACCCCTCCACTTT | CASSPETGRTSPLHF | TRBJ1-6 | - | 15 | TRBV18 | -
TGTGCCAGCAGCCAAGAATTGGGGCCCACCGGGGAGCTGTTTTTT | CASSQELGPTGELFF | TRBJ2-2 | - | 15 | TRBV3-1/TRBV3-2 | once
TGTGCCAGCAGCGTGACCAGGGAGGTCGGGCACGAGCAGTACTTC | CASSVTREVGHEQYF | TRBJ2-7 | - | 15 | TRBV7-2 | -
TGTGCCAGCAGCCAAACGGTTACAGCTAACTATGGCTACACCTTC | CASSQTVTANYGYTF | TRBJ1-2 | - | 15 | TRBV7-2 | few
TGTGCCAGCAGCATCCGGACTAACCAGGGACGGAATGAGCAGTTCTTC | CASSIRTNQGRNEQFF | TRBJ2-1 | - | 16 | TRBV3-1/TRBV3-2 | -
TGTGCCAGCAGCCAAAGCGGACAGGCTAGGACCCAGTACTTC | CASSQSGQARTQYF | TRBJ2-5 | TRBD1 | 14 | TRBV14 | once
TGTGCCAGCAGCTCAACTGCCGCGGGGTCTAGCTATGGCTACACCTTC | CASSSTAAGSSYGYTF | TRBJ1-2 | - | 16 | TRBV6-4 | -
TGTGCCAGCGGCACCACCACTGAAGCTTTCTTT | CASGTTTEAFF | TRBJ1-1 | - | 11 | TRBV27 | once
TGTGCCAGCAGTTCGATTCCCCACTCAAGCTCCTACGAGCAGTACTTC | CASSSIPHSSSYEQYF | TRBJ2-7 | - | 16 | TRBV6-2/TRBV6-3 | -
TGCGCCAGCAGCCAAGAAGAGAGGAGGTCCGAGCAGTACTTC | CASSQEERRSEQYF | TRBJ2-7 | - | 14 | TRBV4-3 | -
TGTGCCAGCAGCCAAGAAACTAGCGGATACACAGATACGCAGTATTTT | CASSQETSGYTDTQYF | TRBJ2-3 | TRBD2 | 16 | TRBV4-2 | -
TGCGCCAGCAGTCCGGACAGGGGCTACGAGCAGTACTTC | CASSPDRGYEQYF | TRBJ2-7 | TRBD1 | 13 | TRBV4-1 | few